Reported below is one T cell receptor beta chain. What it recognizes is unknown. The sample originates from a study of T cell responses to AZD1222 COVID-19 vaccine. Findings and caveats of the study: Reportedly, close to half of spike-specific TCRs are directed against unmutated variant regions. Spike-specific TCR breadth and depth were elevated following two AZD1222 doses. Only 5 to 7 individuals given AZD1222 were seropositive at baseline.

Second doses at about 4 or about 12 weeks were pooled. V dropped 6 bases and J dropped 5 bases, with 14 bases sitting between them. Looked up from germline, CDR1 is MNHEY and CDR2 is SMNVEV (reference sequence). The CDR3 covers 13 residues. Profiled with immunoSEQ multiplex PCR; TCRdb holds only in-frame clones, not every one. The repertoire holds roughly 18,000 clones, with about 80% as singletons. The chain joins TRBV27 to TRBJ2-7; D gene uncertain. The origin of this receptor is an adult who received the AZD1222 COVID-19 vaccine. The sample here was peripheral blood, taken 28 days after the second AZD1222 dose. The CDR3 region is CASRTSVVNEQYF. CDR3 in DNA: TGTGCCAGCAGGACCTCAGTAGTGAACGAGCAGTACTTC.